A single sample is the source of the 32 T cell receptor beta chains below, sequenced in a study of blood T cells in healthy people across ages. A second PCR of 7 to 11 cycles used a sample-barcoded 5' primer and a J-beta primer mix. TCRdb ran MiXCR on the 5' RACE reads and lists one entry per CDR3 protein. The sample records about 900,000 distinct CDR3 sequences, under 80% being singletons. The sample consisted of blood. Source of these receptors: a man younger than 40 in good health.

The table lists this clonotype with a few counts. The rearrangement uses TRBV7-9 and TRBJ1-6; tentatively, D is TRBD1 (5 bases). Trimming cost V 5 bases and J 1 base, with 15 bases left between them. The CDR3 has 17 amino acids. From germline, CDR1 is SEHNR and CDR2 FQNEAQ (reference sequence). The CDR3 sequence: CASSGVLGESYNSPLHF. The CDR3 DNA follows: TGTGCCAGCAGCGGAGTTCTAGGGGAGTCCTATAATTCACCCCTCCACTTT.

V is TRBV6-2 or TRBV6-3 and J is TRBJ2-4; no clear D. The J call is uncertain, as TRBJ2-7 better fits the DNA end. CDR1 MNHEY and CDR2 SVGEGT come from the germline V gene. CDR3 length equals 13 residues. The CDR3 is CASSYEAFYEQYF. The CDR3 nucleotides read TGTGCCAGCAGTTACGAGGCCTTCTACGAGCAGTACTTC.

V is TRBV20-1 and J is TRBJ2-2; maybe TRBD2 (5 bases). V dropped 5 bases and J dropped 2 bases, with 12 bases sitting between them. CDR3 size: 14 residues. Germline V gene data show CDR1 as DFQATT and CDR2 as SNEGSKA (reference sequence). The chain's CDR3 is CSARGLSNTGELFF. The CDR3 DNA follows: TGCAGTGCTCGAGGGCTCTCCAACACCGGGGAGCTGTTTTTT.

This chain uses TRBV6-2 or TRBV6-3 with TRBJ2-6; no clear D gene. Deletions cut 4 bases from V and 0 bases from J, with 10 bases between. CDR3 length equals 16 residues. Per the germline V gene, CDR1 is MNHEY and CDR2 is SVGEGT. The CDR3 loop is CASSLQFNSGANVLTF. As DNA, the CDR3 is TGTGCCAGCAGTTTGCAGTTTAACTCTGGGGCCAACGTCCTGACTTTC.

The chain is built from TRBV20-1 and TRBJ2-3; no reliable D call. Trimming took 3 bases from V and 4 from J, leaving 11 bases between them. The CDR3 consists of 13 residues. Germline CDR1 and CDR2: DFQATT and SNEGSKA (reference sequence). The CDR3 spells CSASGNKADTQYF. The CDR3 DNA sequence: TGCAGTGCTAGCGGCAATAAGGCAGATACGCAGTATTTT.

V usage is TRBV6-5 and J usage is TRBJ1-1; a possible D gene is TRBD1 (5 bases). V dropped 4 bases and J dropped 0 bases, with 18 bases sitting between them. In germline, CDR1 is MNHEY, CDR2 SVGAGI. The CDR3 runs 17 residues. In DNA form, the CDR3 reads TGTGCCAGCAGTTCCGGGGCGTCAAAGCGAATGAACACTGAAGCTTTCTTT. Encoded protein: CASSSGASKRMNTEAFF.

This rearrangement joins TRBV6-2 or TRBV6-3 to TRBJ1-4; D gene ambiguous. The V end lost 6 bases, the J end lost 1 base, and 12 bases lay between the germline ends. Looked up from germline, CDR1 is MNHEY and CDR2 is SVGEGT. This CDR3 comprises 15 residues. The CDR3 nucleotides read TGTGCCAGCAGCTTCGTGGACTTAACTAATGAAAAACTGTTTTTT. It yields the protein CASSFVDLTNEKLFF.

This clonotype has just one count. CDR3 sequence: CASSTDRGRDTQYF. CDR3 sequence (DNA): TGTGCCAGCAGCACGGACAGGGGGCGAGATACGCAGTATTTT. The V and J genes are TRBV7-2 and TRBJ2-3; 11 nucleotides line up with TRBD1. The CDR3 runs 14 residues. The J segment lost 5 bases and the V segment lost 5 bases, leaving 3 bases of the junction unmatched. The germline CDR1 and CDR2 sequences are SGHTA and FQGNSA.

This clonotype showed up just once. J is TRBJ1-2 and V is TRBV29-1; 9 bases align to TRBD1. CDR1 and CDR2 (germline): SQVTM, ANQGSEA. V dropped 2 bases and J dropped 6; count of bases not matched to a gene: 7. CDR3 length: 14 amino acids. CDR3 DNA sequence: TGCAGCGTTGAACTGCACAGGGGGCAAGATGGCTACACCTTC. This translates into CSVELHRGQDGYTF.

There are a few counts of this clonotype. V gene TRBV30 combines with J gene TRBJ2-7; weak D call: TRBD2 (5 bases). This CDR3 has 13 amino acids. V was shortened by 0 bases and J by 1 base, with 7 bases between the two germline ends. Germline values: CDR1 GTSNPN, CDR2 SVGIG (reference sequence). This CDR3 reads CAWSVGISYEQYF. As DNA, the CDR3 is TGTGCCTGGAGTGTCGGGATTTCCTACGAGCAGTACTTC.

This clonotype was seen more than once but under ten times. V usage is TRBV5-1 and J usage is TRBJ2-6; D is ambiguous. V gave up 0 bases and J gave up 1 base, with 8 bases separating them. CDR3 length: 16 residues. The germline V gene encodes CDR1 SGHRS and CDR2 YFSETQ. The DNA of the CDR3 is TGCGCCAGCAGCTTGGCTGCGGTATCTGGGGCCAACGTCCTGACTTTC. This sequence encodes CASSLAAVSGANVLTF.

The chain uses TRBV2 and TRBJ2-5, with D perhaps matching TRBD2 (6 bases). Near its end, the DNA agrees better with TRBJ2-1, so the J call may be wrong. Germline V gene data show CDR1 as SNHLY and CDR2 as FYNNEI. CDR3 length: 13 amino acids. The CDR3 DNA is TGTGCCAGCAGGGTTGGGGGACGGGAGACCCAGTTCTTC. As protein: CASRVGGRETQFF.

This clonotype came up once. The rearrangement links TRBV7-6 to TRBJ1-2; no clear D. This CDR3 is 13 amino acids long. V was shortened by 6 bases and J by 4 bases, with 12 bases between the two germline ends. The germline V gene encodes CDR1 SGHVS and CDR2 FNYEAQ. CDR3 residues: CASSYKGTYGYTF. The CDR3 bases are TGTGCCAGCAGTTACAAGGGAACCTATGGCTACACCTTC.

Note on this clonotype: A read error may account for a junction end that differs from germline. This CDR3 is CSASLFGLAGFNGQFF. In DNA, the CDR3 is TGCAGTGCTAGCCTGTTCGGACTAGCGGGGTTCAATGGGCAGTTCTTC. J is TRBJ2-1 and V is TRBV20-1; 12 nucleotides align to TRBD2. This CDR3 has 16 amino acids. Per the germline V gene, CDR1 is DFQATT and CDR2 is SNEGSKA (reference sequence).

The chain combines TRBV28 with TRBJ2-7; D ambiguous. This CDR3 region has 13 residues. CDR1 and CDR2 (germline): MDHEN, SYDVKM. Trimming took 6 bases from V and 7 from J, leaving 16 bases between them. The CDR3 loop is CASRPTTSREQYF. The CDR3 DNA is TGTGCCAGCAGACCAACTACGTCGCGGGAGCAGTACTTC.

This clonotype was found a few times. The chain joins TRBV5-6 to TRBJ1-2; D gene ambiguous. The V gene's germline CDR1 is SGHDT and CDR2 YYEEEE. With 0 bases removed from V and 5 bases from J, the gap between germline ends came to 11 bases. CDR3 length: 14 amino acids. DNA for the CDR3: TGTGCCAGCAGCTTGGGTCAGGTGGCATATGGCTACACCTTC. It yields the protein CASSLGQVAYGYTF. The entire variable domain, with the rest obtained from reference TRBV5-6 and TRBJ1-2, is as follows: DAGVTQSPTHLIKTRGQQVTLRCSPKSGHDTVSWYQQALGQGPQFIFQYYEEEERQRGNFPDRFSGHQFPNYSSELNVNALLLGDSALYLCASSLGQVAYGYTFGSGTRLTVV.

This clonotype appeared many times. The CDR3 loop reads CASSPQGIQSSYNEQFF. CDR3 bases: TGTGCCAGCAGCCCTCAAGGGATCCAGAGCTCCTACAATGAGCAGTTCTTC. This chain links TRBV9 with TRBJ2-1; no firm D call. Germline CDR1 and CDR2: SGDLS and YYNGEE. This CDR3 region has 17 residues. Trimming stripped 4 bases from V and 0 bases from J, with 17 bases between.

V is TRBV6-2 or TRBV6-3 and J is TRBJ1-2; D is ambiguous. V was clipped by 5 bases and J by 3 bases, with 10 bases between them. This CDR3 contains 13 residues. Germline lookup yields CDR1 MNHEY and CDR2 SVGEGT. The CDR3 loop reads CASSEDPYYGYTF. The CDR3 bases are TGTGCCAGCAGTGAGGACCCCTACTATGGCTACACCTTC.

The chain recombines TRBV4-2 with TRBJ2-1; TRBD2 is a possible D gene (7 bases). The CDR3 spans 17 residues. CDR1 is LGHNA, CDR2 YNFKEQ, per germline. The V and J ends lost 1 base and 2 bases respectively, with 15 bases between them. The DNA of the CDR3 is TGTGCCAGCAGCCAAGGGATCGGAGGGGGGGCCTACAATGAGCAGTTCTTC. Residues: CASSQGIGGGAYNEQFF.

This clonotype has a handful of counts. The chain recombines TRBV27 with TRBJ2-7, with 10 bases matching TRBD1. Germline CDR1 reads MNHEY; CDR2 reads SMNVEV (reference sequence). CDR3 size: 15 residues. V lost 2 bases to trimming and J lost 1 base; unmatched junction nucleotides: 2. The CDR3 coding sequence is TGTGCCAGCAGTTTAAAGGGACAGGGGTCCTACGAGCAGTACTTC. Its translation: CASSLKGQGSYEQYF.

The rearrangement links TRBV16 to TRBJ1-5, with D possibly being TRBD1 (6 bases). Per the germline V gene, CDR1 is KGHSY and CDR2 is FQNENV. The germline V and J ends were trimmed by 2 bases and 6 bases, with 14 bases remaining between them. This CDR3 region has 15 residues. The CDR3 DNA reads TGTGCCAGCAGCCAACCGGACAGAGACGCTCAGCCCCAGCATTTT. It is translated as CASSQPDRDAQPQHF.

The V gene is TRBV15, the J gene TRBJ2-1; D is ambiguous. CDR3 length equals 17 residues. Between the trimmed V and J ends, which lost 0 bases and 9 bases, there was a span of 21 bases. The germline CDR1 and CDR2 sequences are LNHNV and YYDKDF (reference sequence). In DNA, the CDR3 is TGTGCCACCAGCAGAGATGTGGCCGCCTTGTCTGGGTCTGAGCAGTTCTTC. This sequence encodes CATSRDVAALSGSEQFF.

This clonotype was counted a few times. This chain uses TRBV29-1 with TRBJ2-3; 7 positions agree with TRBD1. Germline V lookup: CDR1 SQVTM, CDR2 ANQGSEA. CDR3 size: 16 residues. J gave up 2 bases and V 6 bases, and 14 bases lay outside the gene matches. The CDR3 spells CSVQGTDETFTDTQYF. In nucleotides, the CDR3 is TGCAGCGTCCAGGGGACAGATGAGACCTTCACAGATACGCAGTATTTT.

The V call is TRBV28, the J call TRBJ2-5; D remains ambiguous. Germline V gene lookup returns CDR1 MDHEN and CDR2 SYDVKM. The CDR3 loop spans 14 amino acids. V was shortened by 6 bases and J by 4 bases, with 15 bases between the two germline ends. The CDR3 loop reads CASSPGPSRETQYF. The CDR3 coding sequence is TGTGCCAGCAGCCCCGGCCCTAGTCGAGAGACCCAGTACTTC.

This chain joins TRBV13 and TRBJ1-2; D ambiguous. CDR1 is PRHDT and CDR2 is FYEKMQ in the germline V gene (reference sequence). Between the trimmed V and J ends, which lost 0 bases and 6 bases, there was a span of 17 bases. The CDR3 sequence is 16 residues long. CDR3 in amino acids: CASSLGIGSMSDGYTF. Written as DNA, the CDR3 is TGTGCCAGCAGCTTAGGGATAGGCAGCATGTCTGATGGCTACACCTTC.

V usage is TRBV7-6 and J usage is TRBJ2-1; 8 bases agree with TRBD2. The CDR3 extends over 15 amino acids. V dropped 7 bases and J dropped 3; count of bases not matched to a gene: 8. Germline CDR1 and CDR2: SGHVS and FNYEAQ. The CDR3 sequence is CASTSARGGYNEQFF. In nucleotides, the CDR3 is TGTGCCAGCACCTCCGCCCGGGGGGGCTACAATGAGCAGTTCTTC.

DNA for the CDR3: TGTGCCAGCAGACTGGGGGGGGGCTTAACGGGCTACGAGCAGTACTTC. Its translation is CASRLGGGLTGYEQYF. The chain carries TRBV12-3 or TRBV12-4 and TRBJ2-7; TRBD2 is a possible D gene (7 bases). The CDR3 consists of 16 residues. Trimming took off 6 bases at V and 3 bases at J, with 21 bases between the two ends.

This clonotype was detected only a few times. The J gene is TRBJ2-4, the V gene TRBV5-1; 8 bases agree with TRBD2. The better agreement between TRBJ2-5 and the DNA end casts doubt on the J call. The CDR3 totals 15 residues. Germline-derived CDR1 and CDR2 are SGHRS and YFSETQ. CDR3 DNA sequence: TGCGCCAGCAACAATTTGGGACTAGTCTCCGAGACCCAGTACTTC. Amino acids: CASNNLGLVSETQYF.

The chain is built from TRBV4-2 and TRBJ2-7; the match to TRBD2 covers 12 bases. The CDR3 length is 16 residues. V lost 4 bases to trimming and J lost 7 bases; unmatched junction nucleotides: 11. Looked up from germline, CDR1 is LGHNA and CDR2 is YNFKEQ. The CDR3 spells CASSLGLAGTPREQYF. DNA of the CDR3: TGTGCCAGCAGCCTAGGACTAGCGGGGACCCCTAGGGAGCAGTACTTC.

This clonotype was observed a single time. CDR3 bases: TGTGCCAGCAGTGAAGGAGGGTCCCACTTCTACGAGCAGTACTTC. Translation gives CASSEGGSHFYEQYF. The gene calls are TRBV2 and TRBJ2-7, with TRBD2 as a possible D gene (5 bases). CDR1 SNHLY and CDR2 FYNNEI come from the germline V gene. This CDR3 is built from 15 residues. The V end lost 1 base, the J end lost 3 bases, and 13 bases lay between the germline ends.

DNA of the CDR3: TGTGCCACCAGCAGGGGGGTAACCACCCAGTACTTC. Translation gives CATSRGVTTQYF. This chain connects TRBV15 to TRBJ2-5; D may match TRBD1 or TRBD2 (5 bases each). The CDR3 consists of 12 residues. Germline CDR1 and CDR2: LNHNV and YYDKDF (reference sequence). Trimming cost V 3 bases and J 8 bases, with 10 bases left between them.

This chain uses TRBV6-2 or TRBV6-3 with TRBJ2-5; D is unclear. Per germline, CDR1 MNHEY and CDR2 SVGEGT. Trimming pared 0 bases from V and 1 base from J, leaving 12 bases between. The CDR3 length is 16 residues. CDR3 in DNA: TGTGCCAGCAGTTACTCGGCAGGAGTGGGCCAAGAGACCCAGTACTTC. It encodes CASSYSAGVGQETQYF.